The 17 T cell receptor beta chains in this list originate from one sample, sequenced in a study of patients with pleural tuberculosis. One entry per CDR3 protein results from TCRdb running MiXCR on the reads. This sample has around 49,000 distinct CDR3 sequences, with about 6.8% found just once. Receptor source: a human donor with pleural tuberculosis.

Ten or more counts support this clonotype. The V and J genes are TRBV28 and TRBJ1-5, with 7 bases lining up with TRBD1. This CDR3 has 14 residues. After removal of 8 bases from V and 7 bases from J, the junction contained 11 bases not matched to a gene. Germline V gene lookup returns CDR1 MDHEN and CDR2 SYDVKM. The CDR3 sequence: CASPSDRVIQPQHF. The CDR3 DNA sequence: TGTGCCAGCCCCTCCGACAGGGTGATCCAGCCCCAGCATTTT.

This clonotype appeared many times. The chain employs TRBV20-1 and TRBJ1-2, with 7 bases matching TRBD1. This CDR3 has 14 amino acids. Trimming at V came to 3 bases and at J to 8 bases, leaving 12 bases not matched to a gene. Germline V CDR1 and CDR2: DFQATT, SNEGSKA (reference sequence). The CDR3 here is CSARDQGGFMGYTF. CDR3 in DNA: TGCAGTGCTAGGGATCAGGGGGGCTTCATGGGCTACACCTTC.

In its sample, this clonotype was seen many times. V and J are TRBV2 and TRBJ2-5, with a tentative D call TRBD1 (5 bases). V lost 10 bases and J lost 5, with 14 bases in between. Germline loops: CDR1 SNHLY, CDR2 FYNNEI. The CDR3 extends over 12 amino acids. CDR3 nucleotides: TGTGCCAAGGGAAGGGGCATGGAGACCCAGTACTTC. Translated, it gives CAKGRGMETQYF.

This clonotype has ten or more counts. The chain combines TRBV19 with TRBJ1-1, with no clear D. The CDR3 runs 13 residues. Germline V CDR1 and CDR2: LNHDA, SQIVND (reference sequence). V lost 6 bases to trimming and J lost 2 bases, with 10 bases between them. The chain's CDR3 is CASSDNGNTEAFF. CDR3 in DNA: TGTGCCAGTAGCGACAACGGAAACACTGAAGCTTTCTTT.

The chain couples TRBV5-4 to TRBJ2-1; D not certain. Germline-derived CDR1 and CDR2 are SGHNT and YYREEE (reference sequence). This CDR3 comprises 13 residues. V was cut by 3 bases and J by 7 bases, with 11 bases left in between. The chain's CDR3 is CASSSRPENEQFF. CDR3 coding DNA: TGTGCCAGCAGCTCGAGACCTGAGAATGAGCAGTTCTTC. The full variable domain, its missing parts supplied by reference TRBV5-4 and TRBJ2-1, is ETGVTQSPTHLIKTRGQQVTLRCSSQSGHNTVSWYQQALGQGPQFIFQYYREEENGRGNFPPRFSGLQFPNYSSELNVNALELDDSALYLCASSSRPENEQFFGPGTRLTVL.

This clonotype was seen repeatedly, ten times or more. The genes are TRBV27 and TRBJ1-6; D not certain. V shed 4 bases and J shed 6 bases, with 10 bases lying between them. The CDR3 extends over 14 amino acids. Germline CDR1 MNHEY, CDR2 SMNVEV (reference sequence). The CDR3 nucleotides read TGTGCCAGCAGTTATCCGGGCCGTAATTCACCCCTCCACTTT. It codes for CASSYPGRNSPLHF.

The V gene is TRBV6-2 or TRBV6-3, the J gene TRBJ2-7; tentative D call: TRBD2 (5 bases). Trimming stripped 0 bases from V and 2 bases from J, with 14 bases between. The CDR3 sequence is 16 residues long. Germline CDR1 MNHEY, CDR2 SVGEGT. CDR3 loop: CASSYSTTTGTYEQYV. In DNA, the CDR3 is TGTGCCAGCAGTTACTCCACGACTACGGGCACCTACGAGCAGTACGTC.

This clonotype was detected many times. The CDR3 region is CASRLEGEQFF. In DNA, the CDR3 is TGTGCCAGCAGACTTGAGGGTGAGCAGTTCTTC. This sequence joins TRBV2 and TRBJ2-1; TRBD2 is a possible D gene (5 bases). Per germline, CDR1 SNHLY and CDR2 FYNNEI. CDR3 size: 11 residues. Trimming shortened V by 6 bases and J by 9 bases, and 9 bases separated the two germline ends.

This clonotype was detected ten times or more. V gene TRBV10-3 combines with J gene TRBJ2-3; possibly TRBD1 or TRBD2 for D (5 bases each). The V end lost 8 bases, the J end lost 0 bases, and 12 bases lay between the germline ends. CDR1 and CDR2 (germline): ENHRY, SYGVKD. This CDR3 spans 14 amino acids. Here the CDR3 DNA reads TGTGCCATCGCAAACAGGAGGAGCACAGATACGCAGTATTTT. Encoded protein: CAIANRRSTDTQYF.

This clonotype was recorded many times. The V gene is TRBV21-1, the J gene TRBJ1-1; the DNA was not compared with TRBD1, the D call given in the table. TRBV21-1 is classified as a pseudogene. This CDR3 is 16 amino acids long. CDR3 bases: TGTGCCAGCAGCAAGACAGGGGGGGCCGAGAACACTGAAGCTTTCTTT. Its translation is CASSKTGGAENTEAFF.

The sample holds many counts of this clonotype. V usage is TRBV7-8 and J usage is TRBJ2-1; D is possibly TRBD1 or TRBD2 (5 bases each). The germline V gene has CDR1 SGHVS and CDR2 FQNEAQ. The CDR3 is 12 amino acids. The germline V and J ends were trimmed by 5 bases and 10 bases, with 12 bases remaining between them. This chain's CDR3 is CASSLTRGEQFF. The CDR3 DNA is TGTGCCAGCAGCCTTACTAGGGGCGAGCAGTTCTTC. Supplemented by reference TRBV7-8 and TRBJ2-1, the full variable domain reads GAGVSQSPRYKVAKRGQDVALRCDPISGHVSLFWYQQALGQGPEFLTYFQNEAQLDKSGLPSDRFFAERPEGSVSTLKIQRTQQEDSAVYLCASSLTRGEQFFGPGTRLTVL.

This clonotype was picked up many times. The chain couples TRBV19 to TRBJ2-1, with 9 bases fitting TRBD2. The CDR3 contains 16 residues. In germline, CDR1 is LNHDA, CDR2 SQIVND (reference sequence). The V segment lost 7 bases and the J segment 3 bases; nucleotides outside the gene matches: 10. This CDR3 reads CASTRKASGIYNEQFF. CDR3 in DNA: TGTGCCAGTACCCGAAAAGCTAGCGGGATCTACAATGAGCAGTTCTTC.

This clonotype was observed a handful of times. A single base separates this from a much larger clone, so it may be a read error. The chain combines TRBV12-3 or TRBV12-4 with TRBJ2-3; 8 nucleotides match TRBD2. CDR3 length: 16 residues. With 8 bases clipped from V and 0 bases from J, the junction kept 10 bases outside the gene matches. CDR3 sequence (DNA): TGTGCCAGCCTCCTAAGCGGGGGCTTAAGCACAGATACGCAGTATTTT. Encoded protein: CASLLSGGLSTDTQYF.

This clonotype showed up many times. The J gene is TRBJ1-6, the V gene TRBV15; no firm D call. CDR3 length equals 15 residues. The V end lost 3 bases, the J end lost 9 bases, and 15 bases lay between the germline ends. Germline assignment: CDR1 LNHNV and CDR2 YYDKDF (reference sequence). In DNA form, the CDR3 reads TGTGCCACCAGCAGTCCGGGAACCTATGGTTCACCCCTCCACTTT. This encodes CATSSPGTYGSPLHF. The full variable domain, with the rest looked up from reference TRBV15 and TRBJ1-6, is DAMVIQNPRYQVTQFGKPVTLSCSQTLNHNVMYWYQQKSSQAPKLLFHYYDKDFNNEADTPDNFQSRRPNTSFCFLDIRSPGLGDTAMYLCATSSPGTYGSPLHFGNGTRLTVT.

Ten or more counts support this clonotype. V is TRBV10-3 and J is TRBJ2-5; 10 bases agree with TRBD2. V trimming: 4 bases; J trimming: 1 base; junction bases outside the gene matches: 0. Looked up from germline, CDR1 is ENHRY and CDR2 is SYGVKD. The CDR3 extends over 14 amino acids. In nucleotides, the CDR3 is TGTGCCATCAGTGGGACTAGCGGCCAAGAGACCCAGTACTTC. This gives the protein CAISGTSGQETQYF.

This clonotype has at least ten counts. The genes are TRBV20-1 and TRBJ2-5, with 13 bases that match TRBD2. V lost 1 base to trimming and J lost 4 bases; unmatched junction nucleotides: 0. The CDR3 is 14 residues long. Germline values: CDR1 DFQATT, CDR2 SNEGSKA (reference sequence). The CDR3 is CSARGTSGRETQYF. CDR3 sequence (DNA): TGCAGTGCTAGAGGGACTAGCGGGAGAGAGACCCAGTACTTC.

A few counts support this clonotype. The genes are TRBV12-3 or TRBV12-4 and TRBJ2-7; TRBD2 aligns across 13 bases. Trimming removed 4 bases from V and 7 bases from J; junction bases left unmatched: 7. The CDR3 covers 15 residues. CDR3 coding DNA: TGTGCCAGCAGTTCCAGACTAGCGGGAGGTTGTGAGCAGTACGTC. Translating it yields CASSSRLAGGCEQYV.